Listed here is a single TCR beta chain. Its antigen is as yet unknown. Although they were nominally healthy when sampled, donors likely had unrecorded immune exposures. The CDR3 contains 17 residues. The germline gives CDR1 LGHNA, CDR2 YNFKEQ. V was trimmed by 1 base and J by 10 bases, leaving 20 bases between them. This sample was included in a study of cytomegalovirus exposure and HLA in healthy donors. Study at large: About 80 million unique TCRs from HLA-typed donors made up an early data release.

Study-wide results and limits: Among TCR beta chains of equal frequency, HLA-associated ones were more clonally expanded in a later analysis.

This PCR relied on a set of 60 Vbeta primers and 13 Jbeta primers. Authors' methods: Among the unique TCR beta chains that a later analysis counted, about 84 million in all, roughly 11 million were shared. Libraries were prepared by immunoSEQ multiplex PCR; TCRdb keeps only in-frame clonotypes and omits some of them. V and J calls and clone size are given by that table; D and trimming were obtained from the DNA. Of 200,000 to 250,000 clones in the sample, about three quarters were seen once. The receptor's source is a woman aged 55 to 70 in good health and CMV-seropositive. This chain links TRBV4-2 with TRBJ1-6; tentative D call: TRBD1 (5 bases). The specimen sequenced was PBMCs. The CDR3 sequence: CASSQVGIQGIGSPLHF. CDR3 nucleotides: TGTGCCAGCAGCCAAGTTGGTATTCAGGGTATAGGGTCACCCCTCCACTTT.